These 30 T cell receptor beta chains were all obtained from the same sample, sequenced in a study of cytomegalovirus exposure and HLA in healthy donors. A multiplex PCR was run with 60 Vbeta primers and 13 Jbeta primers. Libraries were prepared by immunoSEQ multiplex PCR; TCRdb keeps only in-frame clonotypes and omits some of them. The sample lists approximately 110,000 clones; over 65% were seen once. Sequenced material: PBMCs. The receptors were sampled from a middle-aged man in good health and CMV-seropositive.

The chain joins TRBV2 to TRBJ1-5; D call uncertain. Germline assignment: CDR1 SNHLY and CDR2 FYNNEI. V lost 7 bases and J 0 bases, leaving 7 bases between the germline ends. The CDR3 is 13 residues long. CDR3: CASTGDSNQPQHF. In DNA, the CDR3 is TGTGCCAGCACCGGAGATAGCAATCAGCCCCAGCATTTT. The full variable domain, rest sourced from reference TRBV2 and TRBJ1-5, is EPEVTQTPSHQVTQMGQEVILRCVPISNHLYFYWYRQILGQKVEFLVSFYNNEISEKSEIFDDQFSVERPDGSNFTLKIRSTKLEDSAMYFCASTGDSNQPQHFGDGTRLSIL.

The chain recombines TRBV19 with TRBJ1-5; 9 bases match TRBD1. CDR3 length: 15 amino acids. Germline V gene data show CDR1 as LNHDA and CDR2 as SQIVND (reference sequence). Trimming at V came to 3 bases and at J to 3 bases, leaving 3 bases not matched to a gene. In DNA, the CDR3 is TGTGCCAGTAGTATGACAGGGGGTGCCAATCAGCCCCAGCATTTT. It translates to CASSMTGGANQPQHF.

This chain joins TRBV30 and TRBJ1-6, with a possible D match to TRBD1 (6 bases). The germline V gene encodes CDR1 GTSNPN and CDR2 SVGIG (reference sequence). This CDR3 contains 16 residues. The V gene lost 1 base and the J gene lost 5 bases, with 15 bases spanning the gap. The CDR3 loop is CAWSAAGAGHNSPLHF. Here the CDR3 DNA reads TGTGCCTGGAGTGCTGCGGGGGCCGGACATAATTCACCCCTCCACTTT.

Concerning this clone: The junction and the germline gene differ at one end; a read error may be behind it. This CDR3 is also generated by other DNA sequences in the sample. This chain joins TRBV7-2 and TRBJ2-1; no definite D call. The CDR3 extends over 12 amino acids. The germline V gene has CDR1 SGHTA and CDR2 FQGNSA. The CDR3: CASSLVVLEQFF. The CDR3 DNA sequence: TGTGCCAGTAGCTTAGTCGTTCTTGAGCAGTTCTTC.

This clone has only a few counts. V usage is TRBV7-2 and J usage is TRBJ2-7; 7 bases map to TRBD1. V was clipped by 5 bases and J by 0 bases; unmatched bases: 7. This CDR3 is 15 amino acids long. The germline V gene encodes CDR1 SGHTA and CDR2 FQGNSA. In DNA, the CDR3 is TGTGCCAGCAGCCTTACAGGGGCTTCCTCCTACGAGCAGTACTTC. Translating it yields CASSLTGASSYEQYF.

The V gene is TRBV18, the J gene TRBJ1-6; 7 nucleotides match TRBD1. This CDR3 is 22 amino acids long. J lost 0 bases, V lost 4 bases, and 21 bases had no gene match. CDR1 and CDR2 from the germline V gene are KGHSH and LQKENI. In nucleotides, the CDR3 is TGTGCCAGCTCACGCAGACGTGCTCTGGGACAGCCTGACAGCTCCTATAATTCACCCCTCCACTTT. As protein: CASSRRRALGQPDSSYNSPLHF.

Here the CDR3 reads CASSLAGTGYYEQYF. The CDR3 region has the DNA TGTGCCAGCAGCTTAGCCGGGACAGGGTACTACGAGCAGTACTTC. The rearrangement joins TRBV7-2 to TRBJ2-7, with TRBD1 identical over 9 bases. Unmatched junction bases numbered 3, after V lost 0 bases and J lost 3 bases. The CDR3 totals 15 residues. Per germline, CDR1 SGHTA and CDR2 FQGNSA.

The rearrangement uses TRBV6-5 and TRBJ2-1, with TRBD2 matching 10 bases. V dropped 6 bases and J dropped 8; count of bases not matched to a gene: 7. This CDR3 comprises 14 residues. CDR1 is MNHEY, CDR2 SVGAGI, per germline. DNA of the CDR3: TGTGCCAGCAGCCCGGGACTAGCGTCTGATGAGCAGTTCTTC. Translated: CASSPGLASDEQFF.

In this sample, this clone turned up once. J is TRBJ2-3 and V is TRBV6-4; D is ambiguous. The length of the CDR3 is 15 residues. Trimming took 3 bases from V and 0 from J, leaving 10 bases between them. Germline V gene data show CDR1 as MRHNA and CDR2 as SNTAGT. CDR3: CASSEETGSTDTQYF. The DNA of the CDR3 is TGTGCCAGCAGTGAGGAGACGGGTAGCACAGATACGCAGTATTTT.

Only one count was recorded for this clone. The chain joins TRBV5-6 to TRBJ2-7; D is perhaps TRBD2 (6 bases). The germline V and J ends were trimmed by 3 bases and 0 bases, with 13 bases remaining between them. Germline V gene lookup returns CDR1 SGHDT and CDR2 YYEEEE. This CDR3 is 15 amino acids long. The CDR3 DNA reads TGTGCCAGCAGCTCGGGACTCCGGAGCTCCTACGAGCAGTACTTC. Protein product: CASSSGLRSSYEQYF. The full variable domain, its missing parts supplied by reference TRBV5-6 and TRBJ2-7, is DAGVTQSPTHLIKTRGQQVTLRCSPKSGHDTVSWYQQALGQGPQFIFQYYEEEERQRGNFPDRFSGHQFPNYSSELNVNALLLGDSALYLCASSSGLRSSYEQYFGPGTRLTVT.

The chain employs TRBV7-2 and TRBJ2-5; 12 bases are shared with TRBD1. The DNA end is a closer match to TRBJ2-7, so the J assignment may be wrong. Germline lookup yields CDR1 SGHTA and CDR2 FQGNSA. This CDR3 spans 15 amino acids. CDR3 bases: TGTGCCAGCAGCGCCCGGGACAGGGGGCGGTACGAGCAGTACTTC. Translation: CASSARDRGRYEQYF.

For the CDR3, the DNA is TGTGCCTTTCCCGGGCTAGCGGGGAGCTACGAGCAGTACTTC. Translating it yields CAFPGLAGSYEQYF. The chain recombines TRBV19 with TRBJ2-7, with TRBD2 identical over 9 bases. There are 14 residues in the CDR3. The V gene's germline CDR1 is LNHDA and CDR2 SQIVND (reference sequence). Unmatched junction bases numbered 11, after V lost 11 bases and J lost 3 bases.

This clone is a singleton in its sample. DNA of the CDR3: TGCGCCAGCAGCCAAAAAGGGACAGGGAACACTGAAGCTTTCTTT. Protein: CASSQKGTGNTEAFF. This chain links TRBV4-1 with TRBJ1-1; TRBD1 aligns across 8 bases. The CDR3 extends over 15 amino acids. With V trimmed by 2 bases and J by 1 base, 3 bases remained unmatched. CDR1 is MGHRA, CDR2 YSYEKL, per germline.

This chain connects TRBV7-9 to TRBJ1-1, with D perhaps matching TRBD1 (5 bases). Trimming took off 2 bases at V and 5 bases at J, with 9 bases between the two ends. The germline V gene encodes CDR1 SEHNR and CDR2 FQNEAQ (reference sequence). This CDR3 region has 13 residues. The CDR3 bases are TGTGCCAGCAGCTTACTAGGGACTACTGAAGCTTTCTTT. It is translated as CASSLLGTTEAFF.

This clone appeared a few times. V and J are TRBV5-1 and TRBJ2-3, with 10 bases identical to TRBD2. Germline values: CDR1 SGHRS, CDR2 YFSETQ. The ends lost 4 bases at V and 1 base at J; junction bases unmatched: 9. This CDR3 region has 17 residues. DNA for the CDR3: TGCGCCAGCAGCCCGACGACCGGGACTAGCGGCACAGATACGCAGTATTTT. This translates into CASSPTTGTSGTDTQYF. Using reference TRBV5-1 and TRBJ2-3 for the parts outside the CDR3, the full variable domain is KAGVTQTPRYLIKTRGQQVTLSCSPISGHRSVSWYQQTPGQGLQFLFEYFSETQRNKGNFPGRFSGRQFSNSRSEMNVSTLELGDSALYLCASSPTTGTSGTDTQYFGPGTRLTVL.

This rearrangement joins TRBV2 to TRBJ2-1; D perhaps matches TRBD1 (6 bases). This CDR3 has 11 amino acids. From germline, CDR1 is SNHLY and CDR2 FYNNEI. Trimming removed 3 bases from V and 15 bases from J, with 12 bases in between. The CDR3 nucleotides read TGTGCCAGCAGTGACGGCAGGGGAGCGTTCTTC. Its protein is CASSDGRGAFF.

The chain's CDR3 is CASSLSRAGGRSPLHF. DNA for the CDR3: TGTGCCAGCAGTTTATCTAGGGCAGGGGGCCGTTCACCCCTCCACTTT. The gene calls are TRBV27 and TRBJ1-6, with TRBD1 matching 8 bases. The CDR3 extends over 16 amino acids. CDR1 is MNHEY, CDR2 SMNVEV, per germline (reference sequence). V was clipped by 0 bases and J by 9 bases; unmatched bases: 7.

Turning to this clone: The junction shows a germline mismatch at one end, possibly a read error. The chain joins TRBV30 to TRBJ2-6; a weak D match, TRBD1 (5 bases). CDR1 GTSNPN and CDR2 SVGIG come from the germline V gene (reference sequence). The CDR3 consists of 14 residues. This CDR3 reads CAWSRSSGANGLTF. The CDR3, as DNA: TGTGCCTGGAGTCGAAGCTCTGGGGCCAACGGCCTGACTTTC. The variable domain in full, completed from reference TRBV30 and TRBJ2-6, reads SQTIHQWPATLVQPVGSPLSLECTVEGTSNPNLYWYRQAAGRGLQLLFYSVGIGQISSEVPQNLSASRPQDRQFILSSKKLLLSDSGFYLCAWSRSSGANGLTFGAGSRLTVL.

The chain couples TRBV5-6 to TRBJ2-1, with D possibly TRBD2 on 5 matching bases. CDR1 is SGHDT and CDR2 is YYEEEE in the germline V gene. Trimming stripped 2 bases from V and 8 bases from J, with 17 bases between. The CDR3 extends over 15 amino acids. Here the CDR3 DNA reads TGTGCCAGCAGCTTCGGACTTAACATGGGTCATGAGCAGTTCTTC. Translation gives CASSFGLNMGHEQFF. The full variable domain, with the rest looked up from reference TRBV5-6 and TRBJ2-1, is DAGVTQSPTHLIKTRGQQVTLRCSPKSGHDTVSWYQQALGQGPQFIFQYYEEEERQRGNFPDRFSGHQFPNYSSELNVNALLLGDSALYLCASSFGLNMGHEQFFGPGTRLTVL.

This clone was picked up a small number of times. The gene calls are TRBV7-2 and TRBJ2-7; 14 positions match TRBD2. V shed 5 bases and J 7 bases; nucleotides not matched to a gene: 16. Germline V gene data show CDR1 as SGHTA and CDR2 as FQGNSA. This CDR3 has 18 residues. CDR3 region: CASSPRLAGGPIDREQYF. The CDR3 DNA reads as TGTGCCAGCAGCCCCCGACTAGCGGGAGGGCCCATCGATCGAGAGCAGTACTTC.

This clone came up once. This chain links TRBV19 with TRBJ1-1; D is ambiguous. Germline loops: CDR1 LNHDA, CDR2 SQIVND (reference sequence). The V and J ends lost 1 base and 5 bases respectively, with 5 bases between them. The CDR3 spans 12 residues. CDR3 region: CASSIGRTEAFF. CDR3 DNA: TGTGCCAGTAGTATAGGGAGAACTGAAGCTTTCTTT. Full variable domain (outside the CDR3, taken from reference TRBV19 and TRBJ1-1): DGGITQSPKYLFRKEGQNVTLSCEQNLNHDAMYWYRQDPGQGLRLIYYSQIVNDFQKGDIAEGYSVSREKKESFPLTVTSAQKNPTAFYLCASSIGRTEAFFGQGTRLTVV.

The chain is built from TRBV9 and TRBJ2-1; 8 positions agree with TRBD2. V shed 4 bases, J shed 6 bases, and the junction held 15 bases outside the gene matches. Germline CDR1 and CDR2: SGDLS and YYNGEE. The CDR3 is made up of 17 amino acids. Here the CDR3 DNA reads TGTGCCAGCAGCTCCCGCTCCGGGACTAGTGGTTTCAATGAGCAGTTCTTC. Its protein product is CASSSRSGTSGFNEQFF.

The chain carries TRBV7-6 and TRBJ1-5, with 7 bases fitting TRBD1. The CDR3 totals 15 residues. J gave up 5 bases and V 2 bases, and 6 bases lay outside the gene matches. Germline V gene data show CDR1 as SGHVS and CDR2 as FNYEAQ. CDR3 sequence (DNA): TGTGCCAGCAGCTTAAGCGACAGGGTGGATCAGCCCCAGCATTTT. The encoded protein is CASSLSDRVDQPQHF.

This clone was recorded only once. This chain connects TRBV5-1 to TRBJ2-5; possibly TRBD1 for D (5 bases). The J call may be wrong; the DNA end is better matched by TRBJ2-7. CDR1 is SGHRS, CDR2 YFSETQ, per germline. This CDR3 contains 14 residues. As DNA, the CDR3 is TGCGCCAGCAGCTTGGGACAGAGAACCTACGAGCAGTACTTC. Its translation is CASSLGQRTYEQYF.

V and J are TRBV7-2 and TRBJ2-3; 8 bases align to TRBD2. The CDR3 extends over 17 amino acids. Per germline, CDR1 SGHTA and CDR2 FQGNSA. V shed 5 bases and J 6 bases; nucleotides not matched to a gene: 16. The CDR3 here is CASSALAPTSGSDTQYF. CDR3 bases: TGTGCCAGCAGCGCCCTGGCCCCAACTAGCGGTAGCGATACGCAGTATTTT.

The rearrangement uses TRBV11-3 and TRBJ2-2, with 13 bases matching TRBD2. Germline V CDR1 and CDR2: SGHNT, YENEEA. The length of the CDR3 is 14 residues. Losses at the gene ends were 6 bases for V and 6 bases for J; bases not matched to a gene: 1. Here the CDR3 reads CASRLAGGAGELFF. CDR3 in DNA: TGTGCCAGCAGACTAGCGGGAGGGGCCGGGGAGCTGTTTTTT.

This chain uses TRBV5-4 with TRBJ1-2, with D possibly TRBD1 on 6 matching bases. The CDR3 length is 15 residues. Germline V gene data show CDR1 as SGHNT and CDR2 as YYREEE (reference sequence). Trimming stripped 4 bases from V and 8 bases from J, with 21 bases between. CDR3 DNA: TGTGCCAGCAGCCCACGAGTATTACAGGGCAAAGGCTACACCTTC. As protein: CASSPRVLQGKGYTF. The whole variable domain, remainder taken from reference TRBV5-4 and TRBJ1-2, is ETGVTQSPTHLIKTRGQQVTLRCSSQSGHNTVSWYQQALGQGPQFIFQYYREEENGRGNFPPRFSGLQFPNYSSELNVNALELDDSALYLCASSPRVLQGKGYTFGSGTRLTVV.

The chain uses TRBV30 and TRBJ2-1; TRBD2 agrees at 11 bases. Germline values: CDR1 GTSNPN, CDR2 SVGIG (reference sequence). The J segment lost 0 bases and the V segment lost 4 bases, leaving 8 bases of the junction unmatched. The CDR3 is made up of 17 amino acids. The CDR3 DNA reads TGTGCCTGGATGGTAGCGGGAGGGAGGAGCTCCTACAATGAGCAGTTCTTC. The encoded protein is CAWMVAGGRSSYNEQFF.

This clone was picked up one time. The genes are TRBV9 and TRBJ1-2; D is unclear. CDR3 length: 15 residues. Per the germline V gene, CDR1 is SGDLS and CDR2 is YYNGEE. V was cut by 4 bases and J by 12 bases, with 25 bases left in between. CDR3 DNA: TGTGCCAGCAGCTCCAACAGTGCCGGTCTTGGAGGCCACACCTTC. This sequence encodes CASSSNSAGLGGHTF.

The chain links TRBV7-2 to TRBJ1-1; D gene ambiguous. Germline V lookup: CDR1 SGHTA, CDR2 FQGNSA. Trimming shortened V by 1 base and J by 8 bases, and 14 bases separated the two germline ends. The CDR3 is 14 amino acids. CDR3 protein: CASSLVVGLNEAFF. The CDR3 DNA reads TGTGCCAGCAGCTTAGTGGTTGGGCTCAACGAAGCTTTCTTT.